What follows are 24 T cell receptor beta chains derived from one specimen sequenced in a study of shared clonotypes between healthy human individuals. Naivety among CD8 cells was defined by CD45RO negativity and positive CCR7 selection, thereby excluding terminally differentiated effector memory CD45RA+ cells. The assay was immunoSEQ multiplex PCR, and TCRdb's table has in-frame clones only and misses some. The sample has about 2.1 million clones; 93% are singletons. What was sequenced was naive CD8+ T cells from PBMCs. Source of these receptors: a man aged 18 to 29 in good health. Some clones in this sample may be carry-over from other donors' samples.

The chain uses TRBV23-1 and TRBJ2-5, with 7 bases that match TRBD2. TRBV23-1 is noted as an ORF with a role that remains uncertain. The V and J ends lost 4 bases and 5 bases, in that order; junction bases with no gene match: 16. The CDR3 totals 17 residues. The CDR3 protein is CASSRSGGLPRRETQYF. CDR3 sequence (DNA): TGCGCCAGCAGTCGGTCGGGGGGACTCCCACGGAGGGAGACCCAGTACTTC.

The chain links TRBV25-1 to TRBJ1-1; D is undetermined. The CDR3 runs to 14 residues. Germline CDR1 and CDR2: MGHDK and SYGVNS. V shed 2 bases and J shed 4 bases, with 11 bases lying between them. CDR3 in amino acids: CASSEGLWATEAFF. CDR3 nucleotide sequence: TGTGCCAGCAGTGAAGGTCTGTGGGCCACTGAAGCTTTCTTT. Looking up the rest from reference TRBV25-1 and TRBJ1-1 gives the full variable domain: EADIYQTPRYLVIGTGKKITLECSQTMGHDKMYWYQQDPGMELHLIHYSYGVNSTEKGDLSSESTVSRIRTEHFPLTLESARPSHTSQYLCASSEGLWATEAFFGQGTRLTVV.

Concerning this clone: The conserved phenylalanine or tryptophan is not found at the CDR3 terminus, so this likely reflects a read error. The chain employs TRBV11-2 and TRBJ2-2; perhaps TRBD1 as D (6 bases). CDR1 SGHAT and CDR2 FQNNGV come from the germline V gene. Trimming removed 4 bases at V and 5 bases at J, with 11 bases between. This CDR3 has 14 amino acids. The CDR3 sequence is CASSWNRVTGELFS. DNA for the CDR3: TGTGCCAGCAGCTGGAACAGGGTTACCGGGGAGCTGTTTTCT.

Notes on this clone: Additional DNA sequences in this sample encode the identical CDR3. The V gene is TRBV7-6, the J gene TRBJ2-7; weak D call: TRBD2 (6 bases). This CDR3 contains 13 residues. V was pared by 3 bases and J by 6 bases, with 12 bases between. Germline V gives CDR1 SGHVS, CDR2 FNYEAQ. The CDR3 spells CASSLDRGGEQYF. DNA of the CDR3: TGTGCCAGCAGCTTGGACCGGGGAGGCGAGCAGTACTTC.

CDR3 protein: CASSPSGAGVAPYEQYF. The CDR3 nucleotides are TGTGCCAGCAGTCCCTCCGGGGCGGGAGTGGCACCCTACGAGCAGTACTTC. The chain is built from TRBV28 and TRBJ2-7, with TRBD2 matching over 7 bases. The germline gives CDR1 MDHEN, CDR2 SYDVKM. The CDR3 is made up of 17 amino acids. The J segment lost 2 bases and the V segment lost 5 bases, leaving 15 bases of the junction unmatched. The full variable domain, its missing parts supplied by reference TRBV28 and TRBJ2-7, is DVKVTQSSRYLVKRTGEKVFLECVQDMDHENMFWYRQDPGLGLRLIYFSYDVKMKEKGDIPEGYSVSREKKERFSLILESASTNQTSMYLCASSPSGAGVAPYEQYFGPGTRLTVT.

This clone has just one count. The chain has TRBV11-2 and TRBJ2-7; 10 bases line up with TRBD1. V dropped 1 base and J dropped 4; count of bases not matched to a gene: 13. Per germline, CDR1 SGHAT and CDR2 FQNNGV. CDR3 length equals 18 residues. The CDR3 sequence: CASSLVSGTGVILYEQYF. The CDR3 coding sequence is TGTGCCAGCAGCTTAGTCTCTGGGACAGGGGTGATTTTGTACGAGCAGTACTTC.

About this clone itself: The same CDR3 can be traced to other DNA sequences in this sample. The chain recombines TRBV28 with TRBJ1-1; D gene unclear. The germline CDR1 and CDR2 sequences are MDHEN and SYDVKM. Trimming pared 6 bases from V and 2 bases from J, leaving 4 bases between. CDR3 length: 11 residues. This CDR3 is CASSINTEAFF. For the CDR3, the DNA is TGTGCCAGCAGCATTAACACTGAAGCTTTCTTT.

The V and J genes are TRBV29-1 and TRBJ2-3; D possibly corresponds to TRBD2 (7 bases). V was shortened by 0 bases and J by 4 bases, with 17 bases between the two germline ends. The CDR3 extends over 16 amino acids. Looked up from germline, CDR1 is SQVTM and CDR2 is ANQGSEA. CDR3: CSVEDVRVGGPDTQYF. The DNA for the CDR3 is TGCAGCGTTGAAGATGTGCGAGTGGGGGGGCCAGATACGCAGTATTTT.

The chain uses TRBV7-2 and TRBJ2-7; TRBD1 agrees at 8 bases. CDR1 and CDR2 from the germline V gene are SGHTA and FQGNSA. Losses at the gene ends were 5 bases for V and 2 bases for J; bases not matched to a gene: 11. CDR3 length: 16 residues. This CDR3 is CASSPRGQEGTYEQYF. The CDR3 nucleotides are TGTGCCAGCAGCCCCAGGGGACAGGAGGGGACCTACGAGCAGTACTTC.

V gene TRBV6-4 combines with J gene TRBJ1-1; the D gene is possibly TRBD1 (6 bases). Per the germline V gene, CDR1 is MRHNA and CDR2 is SNTAGT. Between the trimmed V and J ends, which lost 6 bases and 6 bases, there was a span of 14 bases. CDR3 length equals 13 residues. DNA for the CDR3: TGTGCCAGCAGAACAGGGAATAACGCTGAAGCTTTCTTT. Translation: CASRTGNNAEAFF.

The chain uses TRBV11-1 and TRBJ2-3, with D unclear. The CDR3 has 14 amino acids. The V and J ends lost 5 bases and 0 bases respectively, with 9 bases between them. Germline CDR1 is SGHAT and CDR2 is FQDESV (reference sequence). The CDR3 DNA reads TGTGCCAGCAGCCCTTGGGGTAGCACAGATACGCAGTATTTT. Protein: CASSPWGSTDTQYF.

The rearrangement uses TRBV7-9 and TRBJ2-1; 9 nucleotides align to TRBD1. The germline V gene has CDR1 SEHNR and CDR2 FQNEAQ (reference sequence). The CDR3 totals 14 residues. V shed 5 bases, J shed 6 bases, and the junction held 5 bases outside the gene matches. CDR3 nucleotides: TGTGCCAGCAGCCCGGGACAGGGTCGCAATGAGCAGTTCTTC. Its translation: CASSPGQGRNEQFF.

This rearrangement joins TRBV25-1 to TRBJ1-1; no firm D call. The CDR3 extends over 13 amino acids. Germline V gene lookup returns CDR1 MGHDK and CDR2 SYGVNS. V lost 2 bases to trimming and J lost 5 bases, with 9 bases between them. Here the CDR3 DNA reads TGTGCCAGCAGTGAAGGGTTAGGAACTGAAGCTTTCTTT. It encodes CASSEGLGTEAFF.

This clone has a single count. The chain recombines TRBV9 with TRBJ1-5; possibly TRBD1 for D (5 bases). The CDR3 loop spans 13 amino acids. Trimming took 3 bases from V and 6 from J, leaving 10 bases between them. Germline lookup yields CDR1 SGDLS and CDR2 YYNGEE. As DNA, the CDR3 is TGTGCCAGCAGCGCAGGGAAGGGTCAGCCCCAGCATTTT. It yields the protein CASSAGKGQPQHF.

The V call is TRBV4-1, the J call TRBJ2-2; 10 bases match TRBD2. From germline, CDR1 is MGHRA and CDR2 YSYEKL. The CDR3 sequence is 21 residues long. V shed 1 base and J 0 bases; nucleotides not matched to a gene: 14. The CDR3 region has the DNA TGCGCCAGCAGCCAAGCCCCTCCGGGACTAGCGCCCCCCACGAACACCGGGGAGCTGTTTTTT. It codes for CASSQAPPGLAPPTNTGELFF.

The chain has TRBV27 and TRBJ2-6, with D maybe TRBD1 (5 bases). The CDR3 is made up of 14 amino acids. Between the trimmed V and J ends, which lost 8 bases and 6 bases, there was a span of 14 bases. Germline V gene lookup returns CDR1 MNHEY and CDR2 SMNVEV (reference sequence). The CDR3 region has the DNA TGTGCCAGCGGCAGGGTCGGTTCGGCCAACGTCCTGACTTTC. As protein: CASGRVGSANVLTF. Complete variable domain (other parts from reference TRBV27 and TRBJ2-6): EAQVTQNPRYLITVTGKKLTVTCSQNMNHEYMSWYRQDPGLGLRQIYYSMNVEVTDKGDVPEGYKVSRKEKRNFPLILESPSPNQTSLYFCASGRVGSANVLTFGAGSRLTVL.

For the CDR3, the DNA is TGTGCCAGCAGGGACAGGGGTGAACTTGGGGAGCAGTACTTC. Amino acid sequence: CASRDRGELGEQYF. The chain combines TRBV11-2 with TRBJ2-7, with 9 bases fitting TRBD1. The trim removed 6 bases at V and 7 bases at J, leaving 10 bases unmatched. CDR1 and CDR2 (germline): SGHAT, FQNNGV. The CDR3 length is 14 residues. Supplemented by reference TRBV11-2 and TRBJ2-7, the full variable domain reads EAGVAQSPRYKIIEKRQSVAFWCNPISGHATLYWYQQILGQGPKLLIQFQNNGVVDDSQLPKDRFSAERLKGVDSTLKIQPAKLEDSAVYLCASRDRGELGEQYFGPGTRLTVT.

The rearrangement uses TRBV27 and TRBJ2-7; D is perhaps TRBD1 (5 bases). This CDR3 has 13 residues. The germline V gene encodes CDR1 MNHEY and CDR2 SMNVEV (reference sequence). Trimming stripped 8 bases from V and 3 bases from J, with 14 bases between. The CDR3 protein is CASAYGAYYEQYF. The CDR3 region has the DNA TGTGCCAGCGCATATGGGGCATACTACGAGCAGTACTTC.

The chain uses TRBV15 and TRBJ2-1; 10 bases fit TRBD2. The CDR3 loop spans 16 amino acids. V shed 1 base, J shed 7 bases, and the junction held 7 bases outside the gene matches. CDR1 LNHNV and CDR2 YYDKDF come from the germline V gene (reference sequence). CDR3 DNA sequence: TGTGCCACCAGCAGAGCAGCGGGAGGGCCTTGGAATGAGCAGTTCTTC. This gives the protein CATSRAAGGPWNEQFF.

V usage is TRBV14 and J usage is TRBJ2-1; 13 bases are shared with TRBD2. Germline-derived CDR1 and CDR2 are SGHDN and FVKESK. The J segment lost 7 bases and the V segment lost 4 bases, leaving 16 bases of the junction unmatched. This CDR3 is built from 19 residues. The CDR3 sequence: CASSLFGLAGESGHNEQFF. As DNA, the CDR3 is TGTGCCAGCAGCCTTTTTGGACTAGCGGGAGAGTCGGGTCATAATGAGCAGTTCTTC.

J is TRBJ1-1 and V is TRBV5-8; D gene unclear. Germline CDR1 SGHTS, CDR2 YDEGEE. This CDR3 comprises 15 residues. The V gene lost 4 bases and the J gene lost 0 bases, with 13 bases spanning the gap. CDR3 protein: CASSLIPGVNTEAFF. The CDR3 nucleotides are TGTGCCAGCAGCCTAATTCCGGGAGTGAACACTGAAGCTTTCTTT.

The chain is built from TRBV4-2 and TRBJ1-4; D gene uncertain. The V gene's germline CDR1 is LGHNA and CDR2 YNFKEQ. Trimming cost V 2 bases and J 0 bases, with 10 bases left between them. The CDR3 sequence is 16 residues long. The CDR3 here is CASSQFVQATNEKLFF. The CDR3 DNA is TGTGCCAGCAGCCAATTTGTACAAGCAACTAATGAAAAACTGTTTTTT.

Comments on this clone: Other DNA sequences from this sample encode an identical CDR3 as well. The gene calls are TRBV14 and TRBJ1-2; D remains unclear. Trimming left V 1 base short and J 1 base short, with 4 bases between. The CDR3 contains 13 residues. Germline CDR1 is SGHDN and CDR2 is FVKESK. The chain's CDR3 is CASSQAGNYGYTF. The CDR3 DNA is TGTGCCAGCAGCCAAGCCGGTAACTATGGCTACACCTTC.

CDR3 loop: CASSSGLSPYEQYF. CDR3 nucleotide sequence: TGTGCCAGCAGCTCAGGACTATCACCCTACGAGCAGTACTTC. The chain has TRBV7-9 and TRBJ2-7; D is perhaps TRBD2 (6 bases). Germline CDR1 reads SEHNR; CDR2 reads FQNEAQ (reference sequence). V lost 4 bases to trimming and J lost 2 bases, with 12 bases between them. The CDR3 extends over 14 amino acids.